This T cell receptor (beta chain) originates from a study of blood T cell repertoires in COVID-19 (TCRdb year 2020). For the study in its entirety: Collaborator samples came from the United States, Italy and Spain and covered acute and convalescent phases of COVID-19. Sample metadata almost always included a de-identified subject ID, COVID-19 status, age in years and sex. The material from the prospective study consisted of cDNA or gDNA derived from T cells, B-cell-depleted T cells, or PBMCs. Samples were obtained from the ongoing ImmuneRACE study (first 160 participants) and from 950 to 1,500 subjects provided by 6 global collaborators. A freely available public database, intended as a resource for researchers studying the immune response to SARS-CoV-2, is where the repertoires were released. Where available, HLA class I and class II types were obtained from metadata supplied by the sample provider rather than from assay-based typing. The dataset comprised deeply sampled blood TCRbeta repertoires from subjects exposed to, actively infected with, or recovered from COVID-19. The paper's findings and limits, for the study overall: How much clinical and demographic metadata was included differed by source and by participant, and the metadata was provided uncurated.

The germline V gene sets CDR1 to SGHRS and CDR2 to YFSETQ. The germline V end is reduced by 3 bases and the J end by 1 base; junction bases left unmatched: 2. The CDR3 runs 16 residues from the cysteine to the phenylalanine. Of all the DNA, just the CDR3 is kept, 48 bases in frame from base 1. About this clone: Its target antigen remains unknown. Base qualities are not at hand, and no much larger clone is one base apart.

At one collaborating source in Seattle, patients were enrolled during active infection and were followed longitudinally through the course of disease. Collaborating institutions collected whole blood in K2EDTA tubes following their own protocols. For TCRbeta analysis, collaborators shipped samples in one of three forms: frozen whole blood, isolated PBMCs, or DNA extracted from either of those sample types. TCRbeta CDR3 regions were amplified from genomic DNA using the immunoSEQ Assay, a bias-controlled multiplex PCR. Concerning the study's data processing: Nucleated cell counts per sample were estimated from amplification of reference gene primers within the assay. To quantify the absolute abundance of each unique TCRbeta CDR3 rearrangement, sequence reads were collapsed and filtered. For each sample, productive Simpson clonality was calculated as the square root of Simpson's diversity index over productive rearrangements. TCRdb holds this immuneACCESS table with in-frame rearrangements only. Some clones are missing; in checked studies, unresolved V genes explain under half, and the rest has no known cause. The V and J calls and clone size come from that table; D and trimming were worked out from the DNA. The sample data list 150,000 to 180,000 clones, and 70% to 85% of these were observed just once. The ten largest make up 0.63% of the sample.

Recombination linked TRBV5-1 to TRBJ2-1; TRBD2 agrees with 12 junctional bases. The receptor was isolated from a man aged 60 to 75 with COVID-19, enrolled during active disease. The sample comprised peripheral blood. For the CDR3, the sequence is CASSSLAGGSYNEQFF. The nucleotide sequence reads TGCGCCAGCAGCTCCCTAGCGGGAGGGTCCTACAATGAGCAGTTCTTC.